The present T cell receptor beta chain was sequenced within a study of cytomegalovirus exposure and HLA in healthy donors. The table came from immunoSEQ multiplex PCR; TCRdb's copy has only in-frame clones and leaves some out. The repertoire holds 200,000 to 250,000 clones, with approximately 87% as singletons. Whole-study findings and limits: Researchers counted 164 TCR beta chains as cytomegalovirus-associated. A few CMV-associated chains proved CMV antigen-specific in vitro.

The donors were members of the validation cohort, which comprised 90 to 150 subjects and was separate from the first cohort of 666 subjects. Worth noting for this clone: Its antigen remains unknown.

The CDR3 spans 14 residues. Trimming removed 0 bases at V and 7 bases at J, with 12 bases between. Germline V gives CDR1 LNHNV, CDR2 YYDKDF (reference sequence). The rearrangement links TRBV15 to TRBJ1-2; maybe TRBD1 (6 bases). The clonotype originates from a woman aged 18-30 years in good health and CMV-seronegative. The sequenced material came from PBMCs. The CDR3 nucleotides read TGTGCCACCAGCAGAGATCACAGGGTGGGTGGCTACACCTTC. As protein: CATSRDHRVGGYTF.